The 27 T cell receptor beta chains in this list originate from one sample, sequenced in a study of blood T cell repertoires in COVID-19. The protocol was immunoSEQ multiplex PCR, while the TCRdb copy is restricted to in-frame clones and leaves out a portion. The profile shows fewer than 600,000 clones, more than 75% of them singletons. Sequenced sample: PBMCs or T cells enriched from blood (not recorded which). The receptors were gathered from a woman in her 40s who had recovered from COVID-19.

This chain connects TRBV9 to TRBJ1-5, with D tentatively TRBD1 (6 bases). The CDR3 covers 15 residues. Deletions cut 3 bases from V and 2 bases from J, with 12 bases between. Germline loops: CDR1 SGDLS, CDR2 YYNGEE. CDR3 in amino acids: CASSEGQYRNQPQHF. CDR3 sequence (DNA): TGTGCCAGCAGCGAAGGACAGTACCGCAATCAGCCCCAGCATTTT.

The chain joins TRBV19 to TRBJ1-5; no reliable D call. The CDR3 spans 15 residues. Germline loops: CDR1 LNHDA, CDR2 SQIVND (reference sequence). V was clipped by 3 bases and J by 0 bases, with 9 bases between them. CDR3 DNA sequence: TGTGCCAGTAGTATTGGTCATAGTAGCAATCAGCCCCAGCATTTT. Encoded protein: CASSIGHSSNQPQHF.

The chain employs TRBV20-1 and TRBJ1-1; 7 nucleotides line up with TRBD1. This CDR3 comprises 14 residues. Germline assignment: CDR1 DFQATT and CDR2 SNEGSKA (reference sequence). J lost 3 bases, V lost 3 bases, and 7 bases had no gene match. The CDR3 coding sequence is TGCAGTGCTAGTCCCTTCAGGGGGGACACTGAAGCTTTCTTT. This sequence encodes CSASPFRGDTEAFF.

The chain has TRBV18 and TRBJ2-2, with D uncertain. The CDR3 covers 15 residues. Germline CDR1 and CDR2: KGHSH and LQKENI. V was pared by 1 base and J by 6 bases, with 12 bases between. CDR3 region: CASSPLPVSAGELFF. The CDR3, as DNA: TGTGCCAGCTCACCACTTCCGGTCTCGGCCGGGGAGCTGTTTTTT.

The V gene is TRBV7-9, the J gene TRBJ2-3, with 8 bases lining up with TRBD2. V lost 1 base to trimming and J lost 0 bases; unmatched junction nucleotides: 12. CDR3 length: 19 residues. Germline CDR1 reads SEHNR; CDR2 reads FQNEAQ (reference sequence). Written as DNA, the CDR3 is TGTGCCAGCAGCTTAGGCGGCCTAGCGGGCCCGGTGAGCACAGATACGCAGTATTTT. Residues: CASSLGGLAGPVSTDTQYF. Supplemented by reference TRBV7-9 and TRBJ2-3, the full variable domain reads DTGVSQNPRHKITKRGQNVTFRCDPISEHNRLYWYRQTLGQGPEFLTYFQNEAQLEKSRLLSDRFSAERPKGSFSTLEIQRTEQGDSAMYLCASSLGGLAGPVSTDTQYFGPGTRLTVL.

The chain has TRBV19 and TRBJ2-7; 8 nucleotides agree with TRBD2. Losses at the gene ends were 11 bases for V and 2 bases for J; bases not matched to a gene: 11. Germline loops: CDR1 LNHDA, CDR2 SQIVND (reference sequence). The CDR3 is made up of 14 amino acids. DNA of the CDR3: TGTGCCTCAGACCGGGGGGGCCCTACCTACGAGCAGTACTTC. Encoded protein: CASDRGGPTYEQYF.

The V call is TRBV6-5, the J call TRBJ1-5; TRBD1 is a possible D gene (5 bases). Germline V lookup: CDR1 MNHEY, CDR2 SVGAGI. Trimming left V 6 bases short and J 6 bases short, with 12 bases between. CDR3 length: 13 amino acids. CDR3 amino acids: CASSDSVGQPQHF. The DNA for the CDR3 is TGTGCCAGCAGCGACAGTGTGGGTCAGCCCCAGCATTTT.

The V call is TRBV18, the J call TRBJ1-5, with a tentative D call TRBD1 (5 bases). This CDR3 spans 17 amino acids. V was trimmed by 0 bases and J by 5 bases, leaving 17 bases between them. Germline V gene lookup returns CDR1 KGHSH and CDR2 LQKENI. CDR3 bases: TGTGCCAGCTCACCACCGAGCAGTTCTGGGGGGGATCAGCCCCAGCATTTT. The encoded protein is CASSPPSSSGGDQPQHF. Full variable domain (rest looked up from reference TRBV18 and TRBJ1-5): NAGVMQNPRHLVRRRGQEARLRCSPMKGHSHVYWYRQLPEEGLKFMVYLQKENIIDESGMPKERFSAEFPKEGPSILRIQQVVRGDSAAYFCASSPPSSSGGDQPQHFGDGTRLSIL.

This chain links TRBV6-2 or TRBV6-3 with TRBJ1-1, with D perhaps TRBD1 (5 bases). The CDR3 has 16 residues. Germline CDR1 MNHEY, CDR2 SVGEGT. The V end lost 6 bases, the J end lost 1 base, and 18 bases lay between the germline ends. CDR3 residues: CASSIRIGHPNTEAFF. The CDR3 DNA reads TGTGCCAGCAGCATACGCATAGGACACCCGAACACTGAAGCTTTCTTT.

This clone was seen just once. The rearrangement joins TRBV5-4 to TRBJ2-7, with TRBD2 matching 14 bases. The length of the CDR3 is 15 residues. From germline, CDR1 is SGHNT and CDR2 YYREEE (reference sequence). V was clipped by 4 bases and J by 3 bases; unmatched bases: 3. The CDR3 region has the DNA TGTGCCAGCAGCCACGGACTAGCGGGAGGCTACGAGCAGTACTTC. Translating it yields CASSHGLAGGYEQYF.

V usage is TRBV2 and J usage is TRBJ1-2; no definite D call. Germline-derived CDR1 and CDR2 are SNHLY and FYNNEI. V was shortened by 4 bases and J by 0 bases, with 18 bases between the two germline ends. The CDR3 sequence is 17 residues long. CDR3 bases: TGTGCCAGCAGTGTGGGAGCGGTCCCGGGAACTAACTATGGCTACACCTTC. It is translated as CASSVGAVPGTNYGYTF.

This chain uses TRBV5-1 with TRBJ2-3, with 9 bases that match TRBD2. The V and J ends lost 0 bases and 0 bases, in that order; junction bases with no gene match: 5. Germline lookup yields CDR1 SGHRS and CDR2 YFSETQ. This CDR3 comprises 17 residues. Here the CDR3 reads CASSLGLAGYSTDTQYF. The CDR3 DNA reads as TGCGCCAGCAGCTTGGGGCTAGCGGGATATAGCACAGATACGCAGTATTTT.

V and J are TRBV13 and TRBJ2-3; D might be TRBD2 (6 bases). Per germline, CDR1 PRHDT and CDR2 FYEKMQ (reference sequence). The CDR3 is made up of 15 amino acids. V lost 1 base and J lost 2, with 10 bases in between. The CDR3 loop is CASSLARGPTDTQYF. The CDR3 nucleotides read TGTGCCAGCAGCTTAGCGCGGGGACCCACAGATACGCAGTATTTT.

The rearrangement links TRBV7-2 to TRBJ1-2, with TRBD1 matching 7 bases. V gave up 4 bases and J gave up 4 bases; unmatched junction bases: 6. Germline-derived CDR1 and CDR2 are SGHTA and FQGNSA. CDR3 length equals 14 residues. CDR3 nucleotides: TGTGCCAGCAGCTACCAGGGACAGCCCTATGGCTACACCTTC. Translating it yields CASSYQGQPYGYTF.

The chain links TRBV7-9 to TRBJ1-1; D is undetermined. The CDR3 is made up of 15 amino acids. V lost 6 bases and J 3 bases, leaving 17 bases between the germline ends. Looked up from germline, CDR1 is SEHNR and CDR2 is FQNEAQ (reference sequence). Here the CDR3 DNA reads TGTGCCAGCAGACCTCCGCGGGGTCTCGACACTGAAGCTTTCTTT. This encodes CASRPPRGLDTEAFF.

The V call is TRBV12-3 or TRBV12-4, the J call TRBJ2-1; 7 bases map to TRBD1. The V gene end was trimmed by 6 bases and the J gene end by 7 bases; junction bases not matched to a gene: 6. There are 13 residues in the CDR3. In DNA, the CDR3 is TGTGCCAGCAGGGCAGCAGGGGGAAATGAGCAGTTCTTC. It encodes CASRAAGGNEQFF.

The rearrangement joins TRBV7-2 to TRBJ1-2; 9 nucleotides align to TRBD1. This CDR3 has 14 amino acids. The junction had 3 bases not matched to a gene; V was cut back by 0 bases and J by 7 bases. In germline, CDR1 is SGHTA, CDR2 FQGNSA. CDR3 DNA sequence: TGTGCCAGCAGCTTAGCACAGGGGGCCTCTGGCTACACCTTC. Its translation: CASSLAQGASGYTF. The whole variable domain, remainder taken from reference TRBV7-2 and TRBJ1-2, is GAGVSQSPSNKVTEKGKDVELRCDPISGHTALYWYRQSLGQGLEFLIYFQGNSAPDKSGLPSDRFSAERTGGSVSTLTIQRTQQEDSAVYLCASSLAQGASGYTFGSGTRLTVV.

The chain couples TRBV6-2 or TRBV6-3 to TRBJ2-5; no reliable D call. Germline loops: CDR1 MNHEY, CDR2 SVGEGT. The CDR3 contains 16 residues. Trimming pared 2 bases from V and 2 bases from J, leaving 15 bases between. CDR3 loop: CASSYGLKGLQETQYF. The CDR3 DNA reads as TGTGCCAGCAGTTACGGGCTAAAAGGCCTTCAAGAGACCCAGTACTTC.

The chain combines TRBV7-8 with TRBJ2-2; 7 nucleotides agree with TRBD1. Per germline, CDR1 SGHVS and CDR2 FQNEAQ. CDR3 length: 18 amino acids. V lost 2 bases and J lost 5; bases outside the gene matches: 14. This CDR3 reads CASSLRGSRGLATGELFF. In DNA, the CDR3 is TGTGCCAGCAGCTTAAGGGGCAGTAGGGGGCTAGCTACCGGGGAGCTGTTTTTT.

This chain connects TRBV5-1 to TRBJ2-1; unclear D gene. The CDR3 contains 11 residues. V shed 7 bases and J shed 4 bases, with 6 bases lying between them. The germline CDR1 and CDR2 sequences are SGHRS and YFSETQ. The CDR3 region has the DNA TGCGCCAGCGCGGATTACAATGAGCAGTTCTTC. This codes for CASADYNEQFF.

This chain uses TRBV27 with TRBJ2-5, with a possible D match to TRBD1 (5 bases). This CDR3 contains 16 residues. Germline V gene lookup returns CDR1 MNHEY and CDR2 SMNVEV (reference sequence). Trimming pared 6 bases from V and 1 base from J, leaving 18 bases between. The DNA for the CDR3 is TGTGCCAGCAGCGACGACAGCCGTTTATTCCAAGAGACCCAGTACTTC. The encoded protein is CASSDDSRLFQETQYF.

The DNA for the CDR3 is TGTGCCAGCAGCAAAGATAAACGGAGCTCTGGAAACACCATATATTTT. Translating gives CASSKDKRSSGNTIYF. V is TRBV21-1 and J is TRBJ1-3. TRBV21-1 is an annotated pseudogene. This CDR3 has 16 residues.

This clone was seen a few times. The CDR3 loop is CASSRPLRSEQYF. CDR3 nucleotide sequence: TGTGCCAGCAGCAGGCCTCTAAGGAGCGAGCAGTACTTC. The genes are TRBV7-2 and TRBJ2-7; D call uncertain. Trimming took 5 bases from V and 6 from J, leaving 14 bases between them. The CDR3 spans 13 residues. Germline V gene data show CDR1 as SGHTA and CDR2 as FQGNSA.

The chain employs TRBV11-2 and TRBJ1-3; possibly TRBD1 for D (5 bases). Germline V CDR1 and CDR2: SGHAT, FQNNGV. The CDR3 is made up of 15 amino acids. Trimming shortened V by 5 bases and J by 4 bases, and 15 bases separated the two germline ends. This CDR3 reads CASSVGQGGGNTIYF. The CDR3 bases are TGTGCCAGCAGCGTCGGGCAGGGTGGCGGAAACACCATATATTTT.

The chain uses TRBV27 and TRBJ2-7; TRBD2 aligns across 14 bases. V lost 5 bases, J lost 0 bases, and 9 bases stayed unmatched. The CDR3 is 18 amino acids. Germline V gene lookup returns CDR1 MNHEY and CDR2 SMNVEV (reference sequence). The CDR3 nucleotides read TGTGCCAGCAGTCCCAGGACTAGCGGGAGGTTCAGCTCCTACGAGCAGTACTTC. This sequence encodes CASSPRTSGRFSSYEQYF.

The chain uses TRBV4-3 and TRBJ2-3, with D uncertain. V shed 0 bases and J shed 2 bases, with 6 bases lying between them. This CDR3 is built from 14 residues. Germline-derived CDR1 and CDR2 are LGHNA and YSLEER. CDR3 protein: CASSQDRYTDTQYF. In nucleotides, the CDR3 is TGCGCCAGCAGCCAAGACCGGTACACAGATACGCAGTATTTT.

The chain combines TRBV2 with TRBJ2-1, with 9 bases aligning to TRBD2. The germline CDR1 and CDR2 sequences are SNHLY and FYNNEI. The J segment lost 5 bases and the V segment lost 4 bases, leaving 3 bases of the junction unmatched. The CDR3 sequence is 14 residues long. CDR3 DNA: TGTGCCAGCAGTGCGACTAGCGGAAACAATGAGCAGTTCTTC. Its protein is CASSATSGNNEQFF.